This T cell receptor (beta chain) was captured by sequencing in a study of cytomegalovirus exposure and HLA in healthy donors. Overall study findings and caveats: In a later analysis, at a false discovery rate of 0.05, under 20,000 TCR beta sequences matched HLA alleles. Productive status was seen about 90% or about 30% of the time for most TCR beta V segments in an earlier analysis.

With regard to this clone: Its antigen is not identified.

Primers: 60 Vbeta forward and 13 Jbeta reverse. In the original processing: Later work found 80 million to 85 million unique TCR beta chains, with roughly 11 million shared. The method was immunoSEQ multiplex PCR; TCRdb's version includes in-frame clones alone and lacks a portion of them. The V and J calls and clone size come from that table; D and trimming were worked out from the DNA. The sample lists 75,000 to 100,000 clones, around three quarters occurring once. This receptor was obtained from a man aged 30 to 39 in good health and CMV-seronegative. The sample taken for sequencing was PBMCs.

In DNA, the CDR3 is TGTGCCAGCTTAAAGGCGGGAGACCTATACAATGAGCAGTTCTTC. It specifies CASLKAGDLYNEQFF. V gene TRBV18 combines with J gene TRBJ2-1, with 7 nucleotides matching TRBD2. V shed 7 bases, J shed 4 bases, and the junction held 10 bases outside the gene matches. The CDR3 contains 15 residues. Germline CDR1 KGHSH, CDR2 LQKENI.